The rows below give T cell receptor beta chains drawn from one sample of a study of blood T cells in healthy people across ages. In TCRdb, the 5' RACE reads were re-called with MiXCR into one record per CDR3 protein. The table includes roughly 1.9 million distinct CDR3 sequences, about two fifths detected once. Sequencing was done on a sample of blood. Source of these receptors: a human donor in good health. CDR3s include the opening cysteine and the closing phenylalanine or tryptophan. Each record gives: clone size, V gene, D gene, J gene, CDR3 protein, CDR3 DNA. A D gene is named only where the DNA matches it firmly. Where a row states a size, it is once, few, many or the class of an expanded clone; other rows omit it.

clone size: NA; V gene: TRBV9; D gene: TRBD2; J gene: TRBJ2-2; CDR3 protein: CASSALADTGELFF; CDR3 DNA: TGTGCCAGCAGCGCACTAGCGGACACCGGGGAGCTGTTTTTT
clone size: few; V gene: TRBV20-1; D gene: TRBD2; J gene: TRBJ2-3; CDR3 protein: CSAGTSGEDTQYF; CDR3 DNA: TGCAGTGCCGGGACTAGCGGGGAGGATACGCAGTATTTT
clone size: few; V gene: TRBV13; D gene: TRBD2; J gene: TRBJ2-1; CDR3 protein: CASSYGLAPNEQFF; CDR3 DNA: TGTGCCAGCAGTTATGGACTAGCACCCAATGAGCAGTTCTTC
clone size: NA; V gene: TRBV7-2; D gene: NA; J gene: TRBJ1-2; CDR3 protein: CASSLSVASNYGYIF; CDR3 DNA: TGTGCCAGCAGCTTGTCTGTGGCGTCTAACTATGGCTACATCTTC
clone size: few; V gene: TRBV27; D gene: NA; J gene: TRBJ2-7; CDR3 protein: CASRFSGLMDEQYF; CDR3 DNA: TGTGCCAGCCGTTTTTCGGGACTCATGGACGAGCAGTACTTC
clone size: NA; V gene: TRBV7-2; D gene: NA; J gene: TRBJ2-1; CDR3 protein: CASSFPGVYEQFF; CDR3 DNA: TGTGCCAGCAGCTTCCCCGGGGTCTATGAGCAGTTCTTC
clone size: NA; V gene: TRBV20-1; D gene: TRBD1; J gene: TRBJ1-2; CDR3 protein: CSALGQGRYGYTF; CDR3 DNA: TGCAGTGCTCTTGGACAGGGGCGTTATGGCTACACCTTC
clone size: NA; V gene: TRBV5-6; D gene: NA; J gene: TRBJ2-5; CDR3 protein: CASSPGPKEETQYF; CDR3 DNA: TGTGCCAGCAGCCCAGGGCCCAAAGAGGAGACCCAGTACTTC
clone size: NA; V gene: TRBV27; D gene: NA; J gene: TRBJ1-4; CDR3 protein: CASSLLLPGANEKLFF; CDR3 DNA: TGTGCCAGCAGTCTACTACTTCCGGGAGCTAATGAAAAACTGTTTTTT
clone size: NA; V gene: TRBV4-3; D gene: NA; J gene: TRBJ2-7; CDR3 protein: CASSHRQGYEQYF; CDR3 DNA: TGCGCCAGCAGCCACCGGCAGGGCTACGAGCAGTACTTC
clone size: few; V gene: TRBV7-2; D gene: NA; J gene: TRBJ1-1; CDR3 protein: CASSLYGPAYPEAFF; CDR3 DNA: TGTGCCAGCAGCCTATACGGACCCGCCTACCCTGAAGCTTTCTTT
clone size: few; V gene: TRBV6-5; D gene: TRBD1; J gene: TRBJ2-6; CDR3 protein: CASSYDLGQMFSGANVLTF; CDR3 DNA: TGTGCCAGCAGTTACGACTTGGGACAGATGTTCTCTGGGGCCAACGTCCTGACTTTC
clone size: few; V gene: TRBV5-5; D gene: NA; J gene: TRBJ1-6; CDR3 protein: CASSISRPRTYNSPLHF; CDR3 DNA: TGTGCCAGCAGCATAAGTCGTCCGAGAACGTATAATTCACCCCTCCACTTT
clone size: few; V gene: TRBV5-1; D gene: TRBD1; J gene: TRBJ1-2; CDR3 protein: CASSLSPGQPNYGYTF; CDR3 DNA: TGCGCCAGCAGCCTGTCTCCGGGACAGCCCAACTATGGCTACACCTTC
clone size: many; V gene: TRBV4-2; D gene: NA; J gene: TRBJ1-1; CDR3 protein: CASSFGSGENTEAFF; CDR3 DNA: TGTGCCAGCAGCTTTGGGTCCGGAGAGAACACTGAAGCTTTCTTT
clone size: NA; V gene: TRBV6-6; D gene: NA; J gene: TRBJ2-3; CDR3 protein: CASSYADSTDTQYF; CDR3 DNA: TGTGCCAGCAGTTACGCGGACAGCACAGATACGCAGTATTTT
clone size: few; V gene: TRBV27; D gene: NA; J gene: TRBJ2-2; CDR3 protein: CASSLLGSRELFF; CDR3 DNA: TGTGCCAGCAGTTTATTGGGTAGCCGGGAGCTGTTTTTT
clone size: few; V gene: TRBV5-1; D gene: NA; J gene: TRBJ2-7; CDR3 protein: CASKAEGWSYEQYF; CDR3 DNA: TGCGCCAGTAAAGCAGAGGGTTGGTCCTACGAGCAGTACTTC